The clone carrying this TCR beta chain was detected only a few times. Antigen specificity is unknown. CDR3 length: 14 residues. CDR1 SGHKS and CDR2 YYEKEE come from the germline V gene (reference sequence). V lost 4 bases, J lost 1 base, and 1 base stayed unmatched. The record originates from a study of early T cells in non-severe SARS-CoV-2 infection. Study background: Sequenced bulk RNA came from whole blood that was unsorted, and chains were unpaired.

Researchers tagged individual cDNA molecules with unique molecular identifiers. TCRdb ran MiXCR on the 5' RACE reads and lists one entry per CDR3 protein. This repertoire shows about 56,000 distinct CDR3 sequences, approximately 16% found once; its top ten account for roughly 3.9%. Findings and limits, study-wide: Anti-spike CD8 responses were favored in VDJdb matching, and private and CD4 specificities were missed.

The source was whole blood, collected at baseline. This TCR derives from an adult who was a healthcare worker with PCR-confirmed SARS-CoV-2 infection or an uninfected control (not recorded which). This chain connects TRBV5-5 to TRBJ2-1; TRBD1 aligns across 8 bases. The chain's CDR3 is CASSRQGSYNEQFF. CDR3 in DNA: TGTGCCAGCAGCAGACAGGGGTCCTACAATGAGCAGTTCTTC.